This T cell receptor (beta chain) was profiled in a study of siplizumab effects on memory and regulatory T cells. In regard to this clone: What it binds is not known.

The study's findings and limits: Neither a naive nor a memory phenotype was assignable to roughly 80-96% of proliferating CD4+ or CD8+ clones.

The study assayed some 100,000 TCR templates per sample. Assay: immunoSEQ multiplex PCR; the TCRdb copy retains only in-frame clones and omits some. The sample records 100,000 or so clones, around 94% being singletons. The CDR3 is 15 amino acids. CDR1 SGHDN and CDR2 FVKESK come from the germline V gene. V dropped 1 base and J dropped 1 base, with 10 bases sitting between them. Sequencing was carried out using Tregs sorted from blood. The source is a human donor in good health. The chain uses TRBV14 and TRBJ2-5; D gene uncertain. The CDR3 loop reads CASSQGYTSQETQYF. The DNA of the CDR3 is TGTGCCAGCAGCCAAGGATACACCTCCCAAGAGACCCAGTACTTC.